A single sample gave rise to the 2 T cell receptor beta chains below, sequenced in a study of T cells in Graves' hyperthyroidism and ophthalmopathy. RNA transcripts yielded amplified TCR beta CDR3 regions. When the TCR CDR3 underwent first-round RT-PCR, the HTBI primer set was used. TCRdb recomputed calls from the multiplex PCR reads with MiXCR, one row per CDR3 protein. The table shows a few hundred thousand distinct CDR3 sequences, with around 13% occurring only once. Material for sequencing was blood. Receptors were obtained from a woman under 30 with Graves' hyperthyroidism.

In this sample, this clonotype turned up many times. The chain is built from TRBV2 and TRBJ1-1; D is uncertain. The length of the CDR3 is 14 residues. CDR1 and CDR2 (germline): SNHLY, FYNNEI. Trimming removed 4 bases at V and 6 bases at J, with 15 bases between. Here the CDR3 reads CASSVTEGSSEAFF. The CDR3 DNA reads TGTGCCAGCAGTGTTACAGAAGGTAGCTCTGAAGCTTTCTTT.

This clonotype has a handful of counts. This sequence joins TRBV6-2 or TRBV6-3 and TRBJ2-1; 7 bases are shared with TRBD2. Unmatched junction bases numbered 7, after V lost 5 bases and J lost 6 bases. Germline values: CDR1 MNHEY, CDR2 SVGEGT. CDR3 size: 14 residues. CDR3 nucleotides: TGTGCCAGCAGTCCCCGCACTAGCGTCAATGAGCAGTTCTTC. This translates into CASSPRTSVNEQFF.